This TCR beta chain was sequenced during a study of shared clonotypes between healthy human individuals. Study overall: The donor group consisted of a couple of women and a few men, aged 18 to 49. Study-wide results and limits: Larger richness was generally estimated for naive than memory subsets. Collection of samples was limited to blood; tissue repertoires likely differ. Among several donors, roughly 5.4% of naive CD4 clonotypes were found in common.

Germline lookup yields CDR1 SGHTA and CDR2 FQGNSA. This CDR3 comprises 18 residues. V shed 2 bases and J 9 bases; nucleotides not matched to a gene: 16. In regard to this clone: Its antigen is not identified.

TCRdb keeps only in-frame clones here, not all; method: immunoSEQ multiplex PCR. The table lists roughly 1,100,000 clones, 65% to 80% of them singletons. The sequenced sample was memory CD4+ T cells sorted from blood. Described subset: CD45RA-negative fraction. The chain combines TRBV7-2 with TRBJ1-6; TRBD1 agrees at 7 bases. The sequence came from a man between 18 and 35 years old in good health. The CDR3 nucleotides are TGTGCCAGCAGCTTAAAAACTTTTGGTGCAGGGGGGATTTCACCCCTCCACTTT. Protein: CASSLKTFGAGGISPLHF.